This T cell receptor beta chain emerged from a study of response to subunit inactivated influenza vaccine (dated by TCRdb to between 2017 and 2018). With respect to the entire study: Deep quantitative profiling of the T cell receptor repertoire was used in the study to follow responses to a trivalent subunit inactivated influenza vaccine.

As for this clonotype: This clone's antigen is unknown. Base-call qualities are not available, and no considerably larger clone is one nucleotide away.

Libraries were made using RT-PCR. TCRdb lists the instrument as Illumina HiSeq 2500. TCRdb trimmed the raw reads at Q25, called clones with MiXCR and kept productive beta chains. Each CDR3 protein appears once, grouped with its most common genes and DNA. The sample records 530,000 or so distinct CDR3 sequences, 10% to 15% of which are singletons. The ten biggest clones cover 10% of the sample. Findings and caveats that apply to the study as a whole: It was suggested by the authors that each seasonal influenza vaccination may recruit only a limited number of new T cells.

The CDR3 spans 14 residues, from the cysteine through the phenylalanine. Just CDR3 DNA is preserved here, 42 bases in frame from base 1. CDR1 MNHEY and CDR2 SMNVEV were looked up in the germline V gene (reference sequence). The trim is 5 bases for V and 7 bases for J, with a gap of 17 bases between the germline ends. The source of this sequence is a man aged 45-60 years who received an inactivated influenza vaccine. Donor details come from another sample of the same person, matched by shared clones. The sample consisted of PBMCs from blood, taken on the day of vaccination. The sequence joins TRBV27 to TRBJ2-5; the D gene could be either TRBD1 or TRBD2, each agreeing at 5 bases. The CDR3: CASSPRGDQWTQYF. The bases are TGTGCCAGCAGTCCGAGGGGTGATCAGTGGACCCAGTACTTC.